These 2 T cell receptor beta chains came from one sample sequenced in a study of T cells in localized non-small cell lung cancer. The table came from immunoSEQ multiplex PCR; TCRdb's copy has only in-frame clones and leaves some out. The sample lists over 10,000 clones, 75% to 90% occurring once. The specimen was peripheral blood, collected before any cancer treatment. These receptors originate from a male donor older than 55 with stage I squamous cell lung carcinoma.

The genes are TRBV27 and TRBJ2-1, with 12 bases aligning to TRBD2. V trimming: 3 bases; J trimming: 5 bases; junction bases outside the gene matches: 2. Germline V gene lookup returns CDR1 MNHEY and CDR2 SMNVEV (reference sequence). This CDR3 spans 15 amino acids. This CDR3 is CASSFRLAGDNEQFF. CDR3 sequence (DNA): TGTGCCAGCAGTTTTCGACTAGCGGGGGACAATGAGCAGTTCTTC.

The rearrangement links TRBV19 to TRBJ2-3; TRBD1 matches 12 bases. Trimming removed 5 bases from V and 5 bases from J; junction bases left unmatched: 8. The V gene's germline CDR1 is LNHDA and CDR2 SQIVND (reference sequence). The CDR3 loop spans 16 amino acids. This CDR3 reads CASSEGTGGLEDTQYF. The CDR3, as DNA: TGTGCCAGTAGTGAGGGGACAGGGGGCTTGGAAGATACGCAGTATTTT.